Described below is a single TCR beta chain sequence and its context. Its cognate antigen is unknown. The method was immunoSEQ multiplex PCR; TCRdb's version includes in-frame clones alone and lacks a portion of them. The sample holds about 180,000 clones, around 90% seen once. Second-dose timings of about 4 or about 12 weeks were pooled. The source of the sample is a study of T cell responses to AZD1222 COVID-19 vaccine. Study results and caveats: The study identified only six AZD1222 recipients as seropositive at baseline.

From germline, CDR1 is SNHLY and CDR2 FYNNEI. Germline trimming cut 6 bases from V and 0 bases from J; bases unmatched to any gene: 11. This CDR3 contains 19 residues. Here the sequenced sample was peripheral blood, taken 28 days after the second AZD1222 dose. The V and J genes are TRBV2 and TRBJ2-6; the match to TRBD1 covers 10 bases. The TCR comes from an adult who received the AZD1222 COVID-19 vaccine. CDR3 bases: TGTGCCAGCAGGGCTACCGGGACAGGGGACCTCTCTGGGGCCAACGTCCTGACTTTC. Its translation: CASRATGTGDLSGANVLTF. Full variable domain (outside the CDR3, taken from reference TRBV2 and TRBJ2-6): EPEVTQTPSHQVTQMGQEVILRCVPISNHLYFYWYRQILGQKVEFLVSFYNNEISEKSEIFDDQFSVERPDGSNFTLKIRSTKLEDSAMYFCASRATGTGDLSGANVLTFGAGSRLTVL.